The subject of this entry is one T cell receptor beta chain. No antigen is known for it. Mismatch repair deficiency was confirmed in all patients, by PCR or immunohistochemistry. The TCR-sequenced patients were three responders to pembrolizumab. V shed 1 base and J shed 3 bases, with 16 bases lying between them. There are 16 residues in the CDR3. Germline values: CDR1 SGHDN, CDR2 FVKESK. The repertoire was sequenced with immunoSEQ multiplex PCR; TCRdb's copy has only in-frame clones and lacks some. Of roughly 130,000 clones in the sample, 88% were seen once. This sample is part of a study of PD-1 blockade in mismatch repair-deficient tumors. Study results and caveats: After pembrolizumab, tumor-resident clones rose rapidly, then generally contracted before radiologic responses.

This sequence originates from an adult with mismatch repair-deficient cancer. V and J are TRBV14 and TRBJ2-7; D is undetermined. Sequenced here: peripheral blood, sampled 72 weeks after starting pembrolizumab. CDR3 in amino acids: CASSQGWQVPDYEQYF. DNA of the CDR3: TGTGCCAGCAGCCAAGGCTGGCAGGTCCCAGACTACGAGCAGTACTTC. The variable domain in full, with the rest retrieved from reference TRBV14 and TRBJ2-7, is EAGVTQFPSHSVIEKGQTVTLRCDPISGHDNLYWYRRVMGKEIKFLLHFVKESKQDESGMPNNRFLAERTGGTYSTLKVQPAELEDSGVYFCASSQGWQVPDYEQYFGPGTRLTVT.